Here is one T cell receptor beta chain with its context. As yet, its antigen is unknown. The stimulus was lysate of CMV-infected fibroblasts, about 11 ug/mL. Sorted nonresponding memory CD4+ T cells were CD40L-negative, CD69-negative, CD45RO-high. Germline V gene lookup returns CDR1 SGHTA and CDR2 FQGNSA. Trimming removed 2 bases from V and 3 bases from J; junction bases left unmatched: 6. CDR3 length: 16 residues. This sample was included in a study of persistence of HIV-infected CD4 T cells. Sequencing used immunoSEQ version 4 in survey mode. Method: immunoSEQ multiplex PCR; TCRdb's copy keeps in-frame clones and lacks some. Among roughly 35,000 clones listed, approximately 84% were seen once.

The chain uses TRBV7-2 and TRBJ2-1; 8 bases match TRBD2. The TCR sequence derives from an adult man with HIV who was CMV-seropositive. Sample: CD4+ T cells sorted from PBMCs after roughly 19-hour stimulation, taken from a patient who received antiretroviral therapy. The CDR3 spells CASSLLGGGNYNEQFF. The CDR3 nucleotides are TGTGCCAGCAGCTTATTGGGCGGGGGGAACTACAATGAGCAGTTCTTC.